The 5 T cell receptor beta chains listed next were all sequenced from one sample in a study of T cell clonality in common variable immunodeficiency. The data were produced by immunoSEQ multiplex PCR, yet TCRdb's version contains in-frame clones alone and is incomplete. The sample has about 52,000 clones, none seen only once. The sample consisted of peripheral blood mononuclear cells. The receptor source for this set is a person aged 18-70 years in good health.

At least ten counts were recorded for this clone. The CDR3: CSASGRVNTEAFF. CDR3 bases read: TGCAGTGCTAGTGGCAGGGTGAACACTGAA. This chain uses TRBV20-1 with TRBJ1-1; D might be TRBD1 (5 bases). The read stops 3 residues short of the end of the CDR3; the missing end is completed from the germline J gene. Trimming left V 3 bases short and J 0 bases short, with 8 bases between. The CDR3 contains 13 residues. Germline V gene data show CDR1 as DFQATT and CDR2 as SNEGSKA (reference sequence).

This clone has a count of ten or more. The read gets to within 3 residues of the CDR3 end, and the germline J gene fills in the rest. The rearrangement links TRBV18 to TRBJ2-7; D gene uncertain. Per the germline V gene, CDR1 is KGHSH and CDR2 is LQKENI. This CDR3 contains 11 residues. Trimming pared 1 base from V and 5 bases from J, leaving 3 bases between. The CDR3 sequence is CASSPQDEQYF. The part of the CDR3 DNA that was read is TGTGCCAGCTCACCACAGGACGAG.

This clone was recorded a few times. The read ends 3 residues shy of where the CDR3 ends; the end is completed using the germline J gene. The V call is TRBV19, the J call TRBJ2-3, with a tentative D call TRBD1 (6 bases). V was shortened by 3 bases and J by 1 base, with 14 bases between the two germline ends. The CDR3 spans 16 residues. Germline assignment: CDR1 LNHDA and CDR2 SQIVND (reference sequence). CDR3 sequence: CASSILLAGGTDTQYF. Partial CDR3 DNA: TGTGCCAGTAGTATCTTATTGGCAGGGGGCACAGATACG.

This clone was picked up many times. The read stops 3 residues short of the end of the CDR3; the missing end is completed from the germline J gene. V usage is TRBV20-1 and J usage is TRBJ1-2, with TRBD1 identical over 12 bases. The CDR3 has 17 residues. Germline CDR1 is DFQATT and CDR2 is SNEGSKA (reference sequence). V was clipped by 1 base and J by 0 bases; unmatched bases: 6. Here the CDR3 reads CSARVPGQGAPNYGYTF. CDR3 bases read: TGCAGTGCTAGAGTCCCGGGACAGGGGGCGCCTAACTATGGC.

Note on this clone: The read ends 3 residues shy of where the CDR3 ends; the end is completed using the germline J gene. J is TRBJ2-7 and V is TRBV20-1, with 12 bases lining up with TRBD2. This CDR3 spans 16 amino acids. The germline CDR1 and CDR2 sequences are DFQATT and SNEGSKA (reference sequence). J lost 6 bases, V lost 4 bases, and 13 bases had no gene match. CDR3 loop: CSAKTSGSPPGPEQYF. The CDR3 DNA, read in part, is TGCAGTGCTAAGACTAGCGGGAGCCCCCCGGGTCCCGAG.